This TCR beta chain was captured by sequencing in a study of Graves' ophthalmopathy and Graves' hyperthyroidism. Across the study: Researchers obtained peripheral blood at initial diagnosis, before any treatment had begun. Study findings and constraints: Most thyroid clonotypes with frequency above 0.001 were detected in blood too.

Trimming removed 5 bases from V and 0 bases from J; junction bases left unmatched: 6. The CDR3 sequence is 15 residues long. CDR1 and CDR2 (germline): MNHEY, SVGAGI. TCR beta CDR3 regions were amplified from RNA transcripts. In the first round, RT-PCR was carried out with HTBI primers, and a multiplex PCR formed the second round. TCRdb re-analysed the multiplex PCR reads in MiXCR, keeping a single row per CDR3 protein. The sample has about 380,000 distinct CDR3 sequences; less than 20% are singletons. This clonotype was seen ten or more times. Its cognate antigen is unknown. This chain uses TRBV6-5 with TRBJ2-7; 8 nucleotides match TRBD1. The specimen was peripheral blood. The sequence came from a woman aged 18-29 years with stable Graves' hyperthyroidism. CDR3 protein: CASSNRGASSYEQYF. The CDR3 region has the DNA TGTGCCAGCAGTAACAGGGGGGCCAGCTCCTACGAGCAGTACTTC.